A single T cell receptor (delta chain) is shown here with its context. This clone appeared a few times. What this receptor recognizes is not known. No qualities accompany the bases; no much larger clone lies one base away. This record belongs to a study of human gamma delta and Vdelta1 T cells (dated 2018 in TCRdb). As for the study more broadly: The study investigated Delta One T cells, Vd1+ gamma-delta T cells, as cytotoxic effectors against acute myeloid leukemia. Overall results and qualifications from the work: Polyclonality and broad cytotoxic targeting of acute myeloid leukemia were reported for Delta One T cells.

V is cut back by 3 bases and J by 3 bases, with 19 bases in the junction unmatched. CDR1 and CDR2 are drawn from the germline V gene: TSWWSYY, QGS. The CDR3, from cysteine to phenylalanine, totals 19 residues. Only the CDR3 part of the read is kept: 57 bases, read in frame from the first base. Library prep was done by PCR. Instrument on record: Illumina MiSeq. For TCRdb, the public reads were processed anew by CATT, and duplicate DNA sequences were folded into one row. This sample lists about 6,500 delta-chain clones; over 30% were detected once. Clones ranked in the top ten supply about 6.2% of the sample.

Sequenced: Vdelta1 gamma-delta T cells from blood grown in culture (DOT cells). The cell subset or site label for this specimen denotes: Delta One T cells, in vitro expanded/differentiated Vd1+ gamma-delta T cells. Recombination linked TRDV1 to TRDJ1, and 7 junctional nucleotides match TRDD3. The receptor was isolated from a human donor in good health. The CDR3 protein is CALGEPTGWTGDYADKLIF. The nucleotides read TGTGCTCTTGGGGAGCCTACAGGGTGGACTGGGGATTACGCCGATAAACTCATCTTT.